This T cell receptor beta chain was obtained from a study of cytomegalovirus exposure and HLA in healthy donors. The donors comprised healthy bone marrow donors. Findings and limits, study-wide: HLA alleles were associated with 18,000 or so TCR beta sequences in a later analysis at 0.05 false discovery rate.

Remarks on this clone: What it binds is unknown.

The PCR was carried out with 60 Vbeta primers and 13 Jbeta primers. The data were produced by immunoSEQ multiplex PCR, yet TCRdb's version contains in-frame clones alone and is incomplete. The sample records under 200,000 clones, around 80% being singletons. The CDR3 extends over 16 amino acids. With 5 bases clipped from V and 5 bases from J, the junction kept 9 bases outside the gene matches. Germline values: CDR1 GTSNPN, CDR2 SVGIG (reference sequence). The sequenced sample consisted of PBMCs. The chain couples TRBV30 to TRBJ2-5, with 15 nucleotides matching TRBD2. This receptor was taken from a man aged 40-50 years in good health and CMV-seronegative. CDR3 amino acids: CAWSGLAGGGYETQYF. For the CDR3, the DNA is TGTGCCTGGTCTGGACTAGCGGGAGGGGGGTACGAGACCCAGTACTTC.